This entry concerns a single TCR beta chain. Its antigen remains unknown. This sample was taken from a study of T cell repertoires in cytomegalovirus infection. One entry per CDR3 protein, called by TCRdb with MiXCR from the reads. The sample lists about 310,000 distinct CDR3 sequences; approximately 25% were seen once. The CDR3 contains 15 residues. V lost 0 bases and J lost 4, with 12 bases in between. Looked up from germline, CDR1 is SGHAT and CDR2 is FQNNGV. The source of this sequence is a human donor in good health (CMV status not recorded). Some clones in this sample may be carry-over from other donors' samples. The chain is built from TRBV11-2 and TRBJ1-1; possible D gene TRBD1, 5 bases. Sequenced material: cultured PBMCs, taken from culture after CMV antigen stimulation. The CDR3 nucleotides read TGTGCCAGCAGCTTAGAGGATCAGGGTGGCACTGAAGCTTTCTTT. Translated: CASSLEDQGGTEAFF.